The next 24 T cell receptor beta chains were all read from a single sample in a study of blood T cell repertoires in COVID-19. Using immunoSEQ multiplex PCR, the repertoire was profiled, and TCRdb retains in-frame clones only, with some absent. Of 200,000 to 250,000 clones in the sample, around nine tenths were seen once. The sequenced sample was peripheral blood. These receptors were taken from a man in his sixties with acute or convalescent COVID-19.

The chain couples TRBV19 to TRBJ2-3; TRBD1 matches 7 bases. Looked up from germline, CDR1 is LNHDA and CDR2 is SQIVND (reference sequence). With V trimmed by 5 bases and J by 2 bases, 19 bases remained unmatched. The CDR3 contains 19 residues. CDR3 in DNA: TGTGCCAGTAGTTTCGTGATAAAACAGGGGAGAGCCCTCACAGATACGCAGTATTTT. This sequence encodes CASSFVIKQGRALTDTQYF.

V gene TRBV5-5 combines with J gene TRBJ1-2; D gene ambiguous. Germline loops: CDR1 SGHKS, CDR2 YYEKEE (reference sequence). This CDR3 spans 16 amino acids. With 6 bases removed from V and 5 bases from J, the gap between germline ends came to 23 bases. The CDR3, as DNA: TGTGCCAGCATCCCATCTCGGGCGGAGGCAGGATATGGCTACACCTTC. Translating it yields CASIPSRAEAGYGYTF.

Worth noting for this clone: The sample carries other DNA sequences with the same CDR3. J is TRBJ2-7 and V is TRBV4-1; 10 bases line up with TRBD1. The germline V gene encodes CDR1 MGHRA and CDR2 YSYEKL. CDR3 length equals 15 residues. Germline trimming cut 1 base from V and 2 bases from J; bases unmatched to any gene: 2. CDR3 DNA sequence: TGCGCCAGCAGCCAAGGGACAGGGGGGACCTACGAGCAGTACTTC. This translates into CASSQGTGGTYEQYF.

This clone was observed a few times. The V call is TRBV9, the J call TRBJ2-1; 14 nucleotides match TRBD2. This CDR3 is built from 18 residues. V trimming: 4 bases; J trimming: 0 bases; junction bases outside the gene matches: 6. Per germline, CDR1 SGDLS and CDR2 YYNGEE. The CDR3 DNA reads as TGTGCCAGCAGCCAGACTAGCGGGGGGGTTAGCTCCTACAATGAGCAGTTCTTC. Its translation is CASSQTSGGVSSYNEQFF.

CDR3: CASSLQGAVEKLFF. Written as DNA, the CDR3 is TGTGCCAGCAGCTTGCAGGGGGCTGTTGAAAAACTGTTTTTT. This chain connects TRBV7-9 to TRBJ1-4; 8 bases are shared with TRBD1. V shed 3 bases and J 7 bases; nucleotides not matched to a gene: 4. From germline, CDR1 is SEHNR and CDR2 FQNEAQ (reference sequence). This CDR3 comprises 14 residues.

V usage is TRBV27 and J usage is TRBJ2-7; the match to TRBD1 covers 8 bases. The V gene end was trimmed by 6 bases and the J gene end by 6 bases; junction bases not matched to a gene: 13. Germline CDR1 reads MNHEY; CDR2 reads SMNVEV (reference sequence). CDR3 size: 15 residues. The DNA for the CDR3 is TGTGCCAGCAGAAGAAAGGTGGCAGGGGGCATCGAGCAGTACTTC. It specifies CASRRKVAGGIEQYF.

This rearrangement joins TRBV7-9 to TRBJ1-2; 9 bases fit TRBD1. V was clipped by 1 base and J by 2 bases; unmatched bases: 8. The CDR3 sequence is 17 residues long. The germline V gene encodes CDR1 SEHNR and CDR2 FQNEAQ (reference sequence). CDR3 nucleotides: TGTGCCAGCAGCTTAGGGACAGGGGCCCTTGGAAACTATGGCTACACCTTC. This gives the protein CASSLGTGALGNYGYTF.

This rearrangement joins TRBV3-1 (or the pseudogene TRBV3-2) to TRBJ2-7, with a possible D match to TRBD1 (7 bases). The CDR3 consists of 15 residues. Germline V gene lookup returns CDR1 LGHDT and CDR2 YNNKEL (reference sequence). With 1 base removed from V and 2 bases from J, the gap between germline ends came to 12 bases. The CDR3 sequence: CASSQGAGQTYEQYF. DNA for the CDR3: TGTGCCAGCAGCCAAGGGGCGGGACAGACCTACGAGCAGTACTTC.

This rearrangement joins TRBV6-2 or TRBV6-3 to TRBJ2-1; 7 bases fit TRBD1. Per the germline V gene, CDR1 is MNHEY and CDR2 is SVGEGT. The CDR3 runs to 15 residues. The J segment lost 4 bases and the V segment lost 5 bases, leaving 8 bases of the junction unmatched. The CDR3 is CASSRDSRVYNEQFF. The CDR3, as DNA: TGTGCCAGCAGTCGGGACAGTCGGGTTTACAATGAGCAGTTCTTC.

V usage is TRBV10-2 and J usage is TRBJ2-7, with 8 nucleotides matching TRBD1. The CDR3 extends over 13 amino acids. The trim removed 6 bases at V and 3 bases at J, leaving 4 bases unmatched. The germline gives CDR1 WSHSY, CDR2 SAAADI. The CDR3 coding sequence is TGCGCCAGCAGCAAAGGACAGGGCTACGAGCAGTACTTC. Translated, it gives CASSKGQGYEQYF.

J is TRBJ1-2 and V is TRBV10-1; D remains unclear. The germline V and J ends were trimmed by 9 bases and 2 bases, with 22 bases remaining between them. CDR1 and CDR2 (germline): WNHNN, SYGVQD (reference sequence). The CDR3 has 16 residues. Here the CDR3 reads CARSLGLGRANYGYTF. The DNA of the CDR3 is TGCGCCAGGAGCCTAGGTTTGGGGAGGGCAAACTATGGCTACACCTTC.

The chain joins TRBV4-2 to TRBJ2-7; TRBD2 aligns across 7 bases. The CDR3 is 16 residues long. Trimming took 1 base from V and 5 from J; bases not matched to a gene: 11. Germline V gives CDR1 LGHNA, CDR2 YNFKEQ. CDR3 nucleotides: TGTGCCAGCAGCCAAGGGACGGGGGGAGTGAAAAACGAGCAGTACTTC. Protein: CASSQGTGGVKNEQYF.

V gene TRBV21-1 combines with J gene TRBJ2-2; the D call in the table, TRBD2, was not verified against the DNA. TRBV21-1 corresponds to a pseudogene. The CDR3 is 15 residues long. CDR3 amino acids: CASSSPSGNTGELFF. Written as DNA, the CDR3 is TGTGCCAGCAGCTCACCCTCGGGGAACACCGGGGAGCTGTTTTTT.

This chain joins TRBV5-1 and TRBJ2-1; 11 bases fit TRBD2. Germline CDR1 SGHRS, CDR2 YFSETQ. The V gene end was trimmed by 3 bases and the J gene end by 2 bases; junction bases not matched to a gene: 1. CDR3 length: 15 amino acids. As DNA, the CDR3 is TGCGCCAGCAGCTATAGCGGGGGGGCCTACAATGAGCAGTTCTTC. Protein product: CASSYSGGAYNEQFF.

CDR3 coding DNA: TGTGCCAGCAGCCCCTCTTCAGGCACCTACGAGCAGTACTTC. Residues: CASSPSSGTYEQYF. The chain joins TRBV3-1 (or the pseudogene TRBV3-2) to TRBJ2-7; unclear D gene. There are 14 residues in the CDR3. V lost 4 bases, J lost 2 bases, and 12 bases lay in between. CDR1 is LGHDT and CDR2 is YNNKEL in the germline V gene (reference sequence).

As to this clone: Other DNA sequences in this sample translate to the same CDR3. The chain links TRBV13 to TRBJ2-3; a weak D match, TRBD2 (6 bases). V lost 3 bases, J lost 0 bases, and 7 bases lay in between. This CDR3 comprises 14 residues. Germline V lookup: CDR1 PRHDT, CDR2 FYEKMQ (reference sequence). The CDR3 protein is CASSLEGSTDTQYF. The CDR3 DNA reads as TGTGCCAGCAGCTTGGAGGGTAGCACAGATACGCAGTATTTT.

This chain connects TRBV2 to TRBJ2-1; the D is unclear. Between the trimmed V and J ends, which lost 6 bases and 1 base, there was a span of 7 bases. Germline V lookup: CDR1 SNHLY, CDR2 FYNNEI. The CDR3 totals 13 residues. CDR3 coding DNA: TGTGCCAGCAGCAAGACTTCCTACAATGAGCAGTTCTTC. Translating gives CASSKTSYNEQFF.

CDR3: CSALAAEQYF. The DNA of the CDR3 is TGCAGTGCGCTGGCCGCCGAGCAGTACTTC. V and J are TRBV20-1 and TRBJ2-7; no reliable D call. CDR3 length: 10 amino acids. Deletions cut 6 bases from V and 6 bases from J, with 9 bases between. From germline, CDR1 is DFQATT and CDR2 SNEGSKA (reference sequence).

The sample holds one count of this clone. The chain employs TRBV10-3 and TRBJ1-3, with D tentatively TRBD1 (5 bases). This CDR3 has 15 amino acids. Per germline, CDR1 ENHRY and CDR2 SYGVKD. The CDR3 reads CAHSPGINSGNTIYF. In DNA form, the CDR3 reads TGTGCGCACTCCCCAGGGATCAACTCTGGAAACACCATATATTTT.

This sequence joins TRBV18 and TRBJ1-1, with D possibly matching TRBD1 (6 bases). Germline-derived CDR1 and CDR2 are KGHSH and LQKENI. V lost 5 bases, J lost 1 base, and 11 bases lay in between. The CDR3 sequence is 14 residues long. In DNA, the CDR3 is TGTGCCAGCTCAGCAGGACAGACGAACACTGAAGCTTTCTTT. Residues: CASSAGQTNTEAFF.

The CDR3 DNA follows: TGTGCCAGCAGCCAAGCAAGACTAGCGGGGGGAGGGCAGTTCTTC. Translating gives CASSQARLAGGGQFF. The chain recombines TRBV3-1 (or the pseudogene TRBV3-2) with TRBJ2-1, with TRBD2 matching 13 bases. Germline trimming cut 1 base from V and 12 bases from J; bases unmatched to any gene: 6. CDR1 is LGHDT and CDR2 is YNNKEL in the germline V gene (reference sequence). The CDR3 length is 15 residues.

This chain connects TRBV9 to TRBJ2-7; 9 bases are a match to TRBD1. V gave up 5 bases and J gave up 6 bases; unmatched junction bases: 6. The CDR3 extends over 13 amino acids. Germline values: CDR1 SGDLS, CDR2 YYNGEE. The CDR3 coding sequence is TGTGCCAGCAGTGACGGACAGGGGTTCGAGCAGTACTTC. Protein sequence: CASSDGQGFEQYF.

V usage is TRBV20-1 and J usage is TRBJ2-1, with D perhaps TRBD1 (6 bases). V was pared by 3 bases and J by 6 bases, with 12 bases between. The CDR3 is 13 residues long. Looked up from germline, CDR1 is DFQATT and CDR2 is SNEGSKA (reference sequence). CDR3 loop: CSASEGQSNEQFF. The CDR3 DNA is TGCAGTGCTAGTGAGGGACAAAGCAATGAGCAGTTCTTC.

This clone was counted once. The rearrangement uses TRBV6-5 and TRBJ2-1, with a weak D call TRBD2 (5 bases). V was trimmed by 2 bases and J by 5 bases, leaving 13 bases between them. Germline V gene data show CDR1 as MNHEY and CDR2 as SVGAGI. The length of the CDR3 is 15 residues. This CDR3 reads CASSYPARGNNEQFF. The DNA for the CDR3 is TGTGCCAGCAGTTACCCCGCTCGGGGAAACAATGAGCAGTTCTTC.